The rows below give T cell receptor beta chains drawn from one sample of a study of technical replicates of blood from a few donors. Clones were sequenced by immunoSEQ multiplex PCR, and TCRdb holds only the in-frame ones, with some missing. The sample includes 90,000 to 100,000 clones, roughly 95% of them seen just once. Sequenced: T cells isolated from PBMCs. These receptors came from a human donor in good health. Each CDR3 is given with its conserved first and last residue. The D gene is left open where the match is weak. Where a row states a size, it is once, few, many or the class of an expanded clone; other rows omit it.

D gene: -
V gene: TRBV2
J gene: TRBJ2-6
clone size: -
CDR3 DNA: TGTGCCAGCAGTAGCGCTGGGGCCAACGTCCTGACTTTC
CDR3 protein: CASSSAGANVLTF

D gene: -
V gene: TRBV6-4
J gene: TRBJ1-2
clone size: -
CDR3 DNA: TGTGCCAGCAGCATACAAGCAGGGGATTCGGGCGGCTACACCTTC
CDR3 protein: CASSIQAGDSGGYTF

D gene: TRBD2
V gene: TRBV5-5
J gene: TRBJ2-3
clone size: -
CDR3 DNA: TGTGCCAGCAGCTTGACTAGCGGGAGTTCAGATACGCAGTATTTT
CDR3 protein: CASSLTSGSSDTQYF

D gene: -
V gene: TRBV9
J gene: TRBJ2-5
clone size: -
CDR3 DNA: TGTGCCAGCAGCGTAGGGACAGCGAGTCAAGAGACCCAGTACTTC
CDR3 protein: CASSVGTASQETQYF

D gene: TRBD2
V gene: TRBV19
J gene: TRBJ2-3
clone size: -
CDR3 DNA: TGTGCCAGTAGTCCCCAGGTAGCGGGGTACACAGATACGCAGTATTTT
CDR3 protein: CASSPQVAGYTDTQYF

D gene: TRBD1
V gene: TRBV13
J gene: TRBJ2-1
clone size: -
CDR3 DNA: TGTGCCAGCAGCATGGGACAGGTCTCTTTAATTTTCAATGAGCAGTTCTTC
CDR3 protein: CASSMGQVSLIFNEQFF

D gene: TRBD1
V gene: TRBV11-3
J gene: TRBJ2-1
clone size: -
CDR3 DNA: TGTGCCAGCACCCCACGGGACAGCCCAAAGCAGTTCTTC
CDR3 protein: CASTPRDSPKQFF

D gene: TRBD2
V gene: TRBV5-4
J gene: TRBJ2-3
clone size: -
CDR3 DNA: TGTGCCAGCAGATCTAGCGGGAGGGCCCCCACAGATACGCAGTATTTT
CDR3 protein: CASRSSGRAPTDTQYF

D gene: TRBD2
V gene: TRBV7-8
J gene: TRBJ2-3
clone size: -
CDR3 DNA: TGTGCCAGCAGGGGGTGGGAGGGCCACCGTACGCAGTATTTT
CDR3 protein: CASRGWEGHRTQYF

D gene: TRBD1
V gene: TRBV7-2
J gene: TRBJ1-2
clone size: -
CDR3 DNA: TGTGCCAGCGGCAAATCCGGGACAGGGTATGGCTACACCTTC
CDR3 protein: CASGKSGTGYGYTF

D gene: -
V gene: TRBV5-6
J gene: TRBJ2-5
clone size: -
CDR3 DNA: TGTGCCAGCAGCTTGGGGGTCCCAAGAGGGAGTTGGGAGACCCAGTACTTC
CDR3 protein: CASSLGVPRGSWETQYF

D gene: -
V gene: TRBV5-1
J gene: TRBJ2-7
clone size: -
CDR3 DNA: TGCGCCAGCAGCTTGGAAGGGGAACGAGGCGACGAGCAGTACTTC
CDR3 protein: CASSLEGERGDEQYF

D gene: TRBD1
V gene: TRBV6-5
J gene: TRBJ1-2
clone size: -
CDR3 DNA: TGTGCCAGCAGCCGCTCCCAGGGGGATAACGGCTACACCTTC
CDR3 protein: CASSRSQGDNGYTF

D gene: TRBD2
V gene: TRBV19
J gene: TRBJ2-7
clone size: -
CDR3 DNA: TGTGCCAGTAGTCCGTTTCTAGCGGGAGGGCTTTACGAGCAGTACTTC
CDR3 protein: CASSPFLAGGLYEQYF

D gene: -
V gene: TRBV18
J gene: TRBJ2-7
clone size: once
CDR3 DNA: TGTGCCAGCTCACTCCAGACAGATTTCTACGAGCAGTACTTC
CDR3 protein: CASSLQTDFYEQYF